These 13 T cell receptor beta chains were sequenced from one sample in a study of tumor T cells in aggressive B-cell lymphoma. Assay used: immunoSEQ multiplex PCR; TCRdb lists only in-frame clones, some missing. The sample consists of about 920 clones, over 75% of them appearing once. Sequenced input: tumor tissue. These receptors were taken from an adult with diffuse large B cell lymphoma.

This clone was seen once. This chain links TRBV19 with TRBJ1-1, with unresolved D. With 4 bases removed from V and 0 bases from J, the gap between germline ends came to 15 bases. Per the germline V gene, CDR1 is LNHDA and CDR2 is SQIVND (reference sequence). The CDR3 extends over 16 amino acids. The CDR3 loop is CASSSRATGVNTEAFF. The CDR3, as DNA: TGTGCCAGTAGTAGCCGGGCCACGGGAGTGAACACTGAAGCTTTCTTT.

The CDR3 loop reads CAIRMAGAKDTQYF. The CDR3, as DNA: TGTGCCATCAGGATGGCGGGGGCGAAAGATACGCAGTATTTT. The V gene is TRBV10-3, the J gene TRBJ2-3; tentative D call: TRBD2 (7 bases). The CDR3 spans 14 residues. CDR1 and CDR2 from the germline V gene are ENHRY and SYGVKD. V lost 6 bases to trimming and J lost 5 bases, with 15 bases between them.

On this clone: The CDR3 does not close with the conserved phenylalanine or tryptophan, likely indicating a read error. V and J are TRBV4-3 and TRBJ1-5; D not resolved. Trimming took off 1 base at V and 3 bases at J, with 10 bases between the two ends. CDR1 is LGHNA and CDR2 is YSLEER in the germline V gene. The CDR3 is made up of 15 amino acids. The CDR3 loop is CASSQVVATNQPQHS. CDR3 nucleotides: TGCGCCAGCAGCCAAGTGGTAGCCACCAATCAGCCCCAGCATTCT.

This chain links TRBV18 with TRBJ1-6, with D uncertain. Germline V CDR1 and CDR2: KGHSH, LQKENI. The length of the CDR3 is 16 residues. The ends were cut back, 2 bases at V and 0 bases at J, with 8 bases in the middle. The CDR3 spells CASSPVTSSYNSPLHF. The CDR3 DNA reads as TGTGCCAGCTCACCAGTAACTAGCTCCTATAATTCACCCCTCCACTTT.

In this sample, this clone turned up once. The chain couples TRBV9 to TRBJ2-3; 8 bases map to TRBD1. The trim removed 3 bases at V and 6 bases at J, leaving 0 bases unmatched. This CDR3 contains 12 residues. Per germline, CDR1 SGDLS and CDR2 YYNGEE. The CDR3 sequence: CASSGQGDTQYF. The DNA for the CDR3 is TGTGCCAGCAGCGGACAGGGGGATACGCAGTATTTT.

The chain carries TRBV28 and TRBJ2-1; the D gene is possibly TRBD1 (6 bases). The length of the CDR3 is 14 residues. The ends were cut back, 8 bases at V and 4 bases at J, with 15 bases in the middle. CDR1 and CDR2 (germline): MDHEN, SYDVKM. In nucleotides, the CDR3 is TGTGCCAGCGAGGACAGCTTCGTATACAATGAGCAGTTCTTC. Protein product: CASEDSFVYNEQFF. The variable domain in full, with the rest retrieved from reference TRBV28 and TRBJ2-1, is DVKVTQSSRYLVKRTGEKVFLECVQDMDHENMFWYRQDPGLGLRLIYFSYDVKMKEKGDIPEGYSVSREKKERFSLILESASTNQTSMYLCASEDSFVYNEQFFGPGTRLTVL.

The chain employs TRBV9 and TRBJ1-1; tentatively, D is TRBD1 (6 bases). The germline gives CDR1 SGDLS, CDR2 YYNGEE. The CDR3 loop spans 15 amino acids. V was pared by 0 bases and J by 1 base, with 10 bases between. The CDR3 DNA follows: TGTGCCAGCAGCGTAGATGCGACAGGGAACACTGAAGCTTTCTTT. Its translation is CASSVDATGNTEAFF.

The gene calls are TRBV11-2 and TRBJ1-1, with 9 nucleotides matching TRBD1. The trim removed 7 bases at V and 3 bases at J, leaving 6 bases unmatched. This CDR3 spans 14 amino acids. Germline loops: CDR1 SGHAT, CDR2 FQNNGV. DNA for the CDR3: TGTGCCAGCACTACACAGGGGGCCTACACTGAAGCTTTCTTT. Encoded protein: CASTTQGAYTEAFF.

The CDR3 reads CASSYKGATVAQYF. Written as DNA, the CDR3 is TGTGCCAGCAGTTACAAGGGGGCAACGGTCGCGCAGTATTTT. The chain employs TRBV6-6 and TRBJ2-3; 7 nucleotides align to TRBD1. V lost 2 bases, J lost 10 bases, and 9 bases stayed unmatched. This CDR3 is built from 14 residues. In germline, CDR1 is MNHNY, CDR2 SVGAGI (reference sequence).

The chain employs TRBV5-1 and TRBJ2-2; D is unclear. Trimming removed 4 bases at V and 3 bases at J, with 10 bases between. In germline, CDR1 is SGHRS, CDR2 YFSETQ. The CDR3 length is 14 residues. The DNA for the CDR3 is TGCGCCAGCAGCCCTCGACACTACACCGGGGAGCTGTTTTTT. Residues: CASSPRHYTGELFF.

The rearrangement uses TRBV27 and TRBJ2-2, with TRBD1 matching 10 bases. Germline CDR1 and CDR2: MNHEY and SMNVEV (reference sequence). Germline trimming cut 8 bases from V and 3 bases from J; bases unmatched to any gene: 3. The CDR3 consists of 14 residues. The CDR3 region has the DNA TGTGCCAGCGGACAGGGGGGGTACACCGGGGAGCTGTTTTTT. Its translation: CASGQGGYTGELFF.

This rearrangement joins TRBV19 to TRBJ2-1; 7 nucleotides align to TRBD2. V trimming: 4 bases; J trimming: 0 bases; junction bases outside the gene matches: 3. Germline loops: CDR1 LNHDA, CDR2 SQIVND (reference sequence). This CDR3 is built from 15 residues. As DNA, the CDR3 is TGTGCCAGTAGTACTACTAGCGTCTCCTACAATGAGCAGTTCTTC. It codes for CASSTTSVSYNEQFF.

This sequence joins TRBV27 and TRBJ2-7, with D possibly being TRBD2 (6 bases). V was cut by 3 bases and J by 4 bases, with 22 bases left in between. CDR3 length equals 17 residues. Per the germline V gene, CDR1 is MNHEY and CDR2 is SMNVEV (reference sequence). The CDR3 DNA reads as TGTGCCAGCAGTTTCGCCCAAACCGGACTATCAAGGTACGAGCAGTACTTC. This gives the protein CASSFAQTGLSRYEQYF.